Each of the 2 T cell receptor beta chains below was sequenced from the same sample in a study of blood T cell repertoires in COVID-19. Sequencing was performed with immunoSEQ multiplex PCR; in TCRdb, only in-frame clones are kept and a portion is missing. The table lists around 77,000 clones, roughly 82% of them singletons. Sequencing input: peripheral blood. The receptors were gathered from a human donor in a cohort sampled during active COVID-19.

V and J are TRBV5-4 and TRBJ2-2; a weak D match, TRBD1 (5 bases). Germline loops: CDR1 SGHNT, CDR2 YYREEE (reference sequence). Trimming shortened V by 5 bases and J by 0 bases, and 17 bases separated the two germline ends. The CDR3 consists of 17 residues. The CDR3 region has the DNA TGTGCCAGCAGTTCCCCCGGTAGGGGCCCGAACACCGGGGAGCTGTTTTTT. This encodes CASSSPGRGPNTGELFF.

The genes are TRBV7-2 and TRBJ1-5; D is perhaps TRBD1 (5 bases). Trimming took off 1 base at V and 4 bases at J, with 11 bases between the two ends. Germline assignment: CDR1 SGHTA and CDR2 FQGNSA. The CDR3 contains 15 residues. DNA for the CDR3: TGTGCCAGCAGCTTAGACGCGGGGCTTAATCAGCCCCAGCATTTT. As protein: CASSLDAGLNQPQHF.